These 4 T cell receptor beta chains originate from one sample sequenced in a study of blood T cell repertoires in COVID-19. The table came from immunoSEQ multiplex PCR; TCRdb's copy has only in-frame clones and leaves some out. The sample includes roughly 38,000 clones, 86% of them seen just once. The source material was peripheral blood. The source of these receptors is a man in his 70s with acute or convalescent COVID-19.

This chain joins TRBV5-1 and TRBJ1-4; TRBD1 matches 7 bases. CDR3 length equals 15 residues. Germline V gene data show CDR1 as SGHRS and CDR2 as YFSETQ. V shed 0 bases, J shed 2 bases, and the junction held 1 base outside the gene matches. The CDR3 loop is CASSLAQGTNEKLFF. As DNA, the CDR3 is TGCGCCAGCAGCTTGGCACAGGGGACTAATGAAAAACTGTTTTTT.

The chain combines TRBV11-3 with TRBJ1-1; D unclear. CDR1 is SGHNT, CDR2 YENEEA, per germline. V was pared by 5 bases and J by 4 bases, with 14 bases between. The CDR3 totals 14 residues. The CDR3 DNA reads as TGTGCCAGCAGCCCCAACAGTATGATCACTGAAGCTTTCTTT. Encoded protein: CASSPNSMITEAFF.

This clone was detected once. The V gene is TRBV29-1, the J gene TRBJ1-1; TRBD1 is a possible D gene (6 bases). From germline, CDR1 is SQVTM and CDR2 ANQGSEA. The germline V and J ends were trimmed by 6 bases and 1 base, with 6 bases remaining between them. The length of the CDR3 is 11 residues. The CDR3 here is CSVQGNTEAFF. The CDR3 DNA is TGCAGCGTACAGGGGAACACTGAAGCTTTCTTT.

The V gene is TRBV5-1, the J gene TRBJ2-1, with D possibly being TRBD2 (5 bases). Trimming shortened V by 4 bases and J by 3 bases, and 17 bases separated the two germline ends. This CDR3 has 16 amino acids. Germline CDR1 reads SGHRS; CDR2 reads YFSETQ. Written as DNA, the CDR3 is TGCGCCAGCAGCACGGACCCGGGGAGAAGCTACAATGAGCAGTTCTTC. This gives the protein CASSTDPGRSYNEQFF.